This record concerns one T cell receptor (beta chain) sequence. These data belong to a study of blood T cell repertoires in COVID-19. The wider study: COVID-19 samples from acute and convalescent phases originated in the United States, Italy and Spain. In each case, the material was cDNA or gDNA derived from T cells, B-cell-depleted T cells, or PBMCs.

Produced via immunoSEQ multiplex PCR; TCRdb's table is partial and in-frame only. This sample has about 93,000 clones; 89% occur once, and the top ten carry 4.5% to 6.5%. Seattle's enrolled individuals joined amid active infection and were then monitored longitudinally. V dropped 0 bases and J dropped 2 bases, with 17 bases sitting between them. The CDR3 contains 18 residues. CDR1 is LGHNA, CDR2 YSLEER, per germline. The chain joins TRBV4-3 to TRBJ1-3; tentatively, D is TRBD1 (5 bases). The sequence came from a man aged 60 to 69 with COVID-19, enrolled during active disease. Sequencing was performed on peripheral blood. The CDR3 nucleotides read TGCGCCAGCAGCCAAGATCGAAAGGGGATGGGCGCTGGAAACACCATATATTTT. The encoded protein is CASSQDRKGMGAGNTIYF.